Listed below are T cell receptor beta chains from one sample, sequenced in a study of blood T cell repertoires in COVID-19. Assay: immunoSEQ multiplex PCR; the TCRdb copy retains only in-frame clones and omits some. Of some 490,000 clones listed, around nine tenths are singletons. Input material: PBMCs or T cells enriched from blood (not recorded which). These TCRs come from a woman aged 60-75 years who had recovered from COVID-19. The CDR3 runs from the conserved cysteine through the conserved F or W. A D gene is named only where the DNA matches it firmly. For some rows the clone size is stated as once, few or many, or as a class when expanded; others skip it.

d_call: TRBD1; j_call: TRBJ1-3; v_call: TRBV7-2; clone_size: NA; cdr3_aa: CASSFGRQGAGGNTIYF; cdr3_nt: TGTGCCAGCAGCTTCGGGAGACAGGGGGCGGGTGGAAACACCATATATTTT
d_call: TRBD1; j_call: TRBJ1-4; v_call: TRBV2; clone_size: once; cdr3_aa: CASGRTGVTNEKLFF; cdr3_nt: TGTGCCAGCGGACGGACAGGGGTCACTAATGAAAAACTGTTTTTT
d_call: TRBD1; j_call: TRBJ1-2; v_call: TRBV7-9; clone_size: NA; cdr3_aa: CASSLSGGINYGYTF; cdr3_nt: TGTGCCAGCAGCTTATCAGGGGGTATTAACTATGGCTACACCTTC
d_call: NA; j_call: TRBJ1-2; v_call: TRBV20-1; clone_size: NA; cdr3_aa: CSASPGKGYTF; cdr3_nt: TGCAGTGCTAGCCCAGGGAAAGGCTACACCTTC
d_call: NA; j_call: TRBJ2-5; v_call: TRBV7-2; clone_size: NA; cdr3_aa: CASSLRRETQYF; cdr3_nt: TGTGCCAGCAGCTTGAGGAGAGAGACCCAGTACTTC
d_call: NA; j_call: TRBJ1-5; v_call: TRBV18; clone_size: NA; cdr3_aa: CASSPDGGRDQPQHF; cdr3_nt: TGTGCCAGCTCACCAGACGGGGGTCGGGATCAGCCCCAGCATTTT
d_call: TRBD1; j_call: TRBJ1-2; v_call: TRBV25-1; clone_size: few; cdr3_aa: CASRSTGNYGYTF; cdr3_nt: TGTGCCAGCAGATCGACAGGGAACTATGGCTACACCTTC
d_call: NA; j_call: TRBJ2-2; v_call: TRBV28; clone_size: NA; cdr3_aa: CASSLYGAGELFF; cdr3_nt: TGTGCCAGCAGTTTATACGGGGCCGGGGAGCTGTTTTTT
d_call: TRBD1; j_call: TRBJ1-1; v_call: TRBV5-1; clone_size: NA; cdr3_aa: CASSSGQGDTEAFF; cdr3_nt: TGCGCCAGCAGCTCCGGACAGGGGGACACTGAAGCTTTCTTT
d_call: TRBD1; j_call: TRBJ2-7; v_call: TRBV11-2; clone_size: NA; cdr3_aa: CASSPGQGISYEQYF; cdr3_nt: TGTGCCAGCAGCCCGGGACAGGGAATTTCCTACGAGCAGTACTTC
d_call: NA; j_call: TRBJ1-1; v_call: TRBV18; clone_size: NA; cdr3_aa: CASSPQPMNTEAFF; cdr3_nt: TGTGCCAGCTCACCACAGCCGATGAACACTGAAGCTTTCTTT
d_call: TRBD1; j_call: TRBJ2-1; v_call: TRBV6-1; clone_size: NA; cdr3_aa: CASSDRQGSNEQFF; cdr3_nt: TGTGCCAGCAGTGATAGACAGGGCTCTAATGAGCAGTTCTTC
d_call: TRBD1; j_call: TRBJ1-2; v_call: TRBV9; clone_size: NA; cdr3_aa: CASSSQHLPGQGYTF; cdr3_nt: TGTGCCAGCAGCTCCCAACACTTGCCGGGACAGGGCTACACCTTC
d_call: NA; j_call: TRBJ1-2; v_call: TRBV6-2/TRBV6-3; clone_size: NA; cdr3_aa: CASTPGQNYGYTF; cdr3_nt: TGTGCCAGCACCCCAGGACAGAACTATGGCTACACCTTC